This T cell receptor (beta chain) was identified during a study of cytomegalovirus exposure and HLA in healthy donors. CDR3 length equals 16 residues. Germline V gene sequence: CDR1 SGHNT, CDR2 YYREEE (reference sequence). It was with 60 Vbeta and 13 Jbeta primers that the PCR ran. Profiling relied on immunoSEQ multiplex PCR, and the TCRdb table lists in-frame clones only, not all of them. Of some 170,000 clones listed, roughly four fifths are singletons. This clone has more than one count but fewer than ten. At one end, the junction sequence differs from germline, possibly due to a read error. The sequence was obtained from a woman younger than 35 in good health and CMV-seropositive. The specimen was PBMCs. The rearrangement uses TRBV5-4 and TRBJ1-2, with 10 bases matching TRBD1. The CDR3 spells CASSLASNGGTGARAF. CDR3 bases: TGTGCCAGCAGCTTGGCTAGTAACGGCGGGACAGGGGCGAGGGCCTTC.